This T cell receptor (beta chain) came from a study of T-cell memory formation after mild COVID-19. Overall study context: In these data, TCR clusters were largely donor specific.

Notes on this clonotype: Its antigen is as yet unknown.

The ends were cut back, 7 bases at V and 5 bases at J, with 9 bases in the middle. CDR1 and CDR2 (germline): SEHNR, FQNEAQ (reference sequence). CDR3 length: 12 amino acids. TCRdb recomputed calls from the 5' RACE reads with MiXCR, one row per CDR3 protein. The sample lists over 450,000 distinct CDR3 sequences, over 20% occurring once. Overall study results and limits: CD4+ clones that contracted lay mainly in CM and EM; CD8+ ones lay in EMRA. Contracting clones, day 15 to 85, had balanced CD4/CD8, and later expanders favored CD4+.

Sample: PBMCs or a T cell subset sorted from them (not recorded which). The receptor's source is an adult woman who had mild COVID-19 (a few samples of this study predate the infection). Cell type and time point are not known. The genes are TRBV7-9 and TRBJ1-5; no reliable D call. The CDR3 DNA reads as TGTGCCAGCACCAGAGAAGATCAGCCCCAGCATTTT. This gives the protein CASTREDQPQHF.